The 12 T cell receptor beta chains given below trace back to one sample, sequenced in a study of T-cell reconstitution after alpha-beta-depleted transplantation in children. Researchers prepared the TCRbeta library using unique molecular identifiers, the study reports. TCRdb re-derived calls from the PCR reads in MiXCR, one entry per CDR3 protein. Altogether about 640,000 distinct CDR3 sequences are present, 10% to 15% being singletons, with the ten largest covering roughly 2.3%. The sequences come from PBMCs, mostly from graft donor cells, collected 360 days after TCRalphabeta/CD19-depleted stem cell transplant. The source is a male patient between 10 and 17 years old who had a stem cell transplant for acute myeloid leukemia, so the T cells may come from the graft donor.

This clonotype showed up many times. Written as DNA, the CDR3 is TGCAGTGCTGGGAAGGGACTACCGAACGAGCAGTACTTC. This encodes CSAGKGLPNEQYF. The chain joins TRBV20-1 to TRBJ2-7; 7 positions agree with TRBD2. Germline V gives CDR1 DFQATT, CDR2 SNEGSKA (reference sequence). Trimming at V came to 5 bases and at J to 5 bases, leaving 9 bases not matched to a gene. This CDR3 is 13 amino acids long.

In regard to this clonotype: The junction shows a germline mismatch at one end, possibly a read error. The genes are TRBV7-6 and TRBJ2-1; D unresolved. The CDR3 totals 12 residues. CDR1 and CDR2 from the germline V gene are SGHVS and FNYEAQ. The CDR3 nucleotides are TGTGCCAGCGGCTTCACGATAGGGGAGCAGTTCTTC. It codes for CASGFTIGEQFF.

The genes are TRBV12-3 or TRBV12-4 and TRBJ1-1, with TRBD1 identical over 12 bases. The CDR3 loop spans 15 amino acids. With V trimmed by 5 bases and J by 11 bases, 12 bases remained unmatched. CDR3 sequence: CASSTQAGTGGYAFF. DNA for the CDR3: TGTGCCAGCAGTACACAAGCCGGGACAGGGGGCTATGCTTTCTTT.

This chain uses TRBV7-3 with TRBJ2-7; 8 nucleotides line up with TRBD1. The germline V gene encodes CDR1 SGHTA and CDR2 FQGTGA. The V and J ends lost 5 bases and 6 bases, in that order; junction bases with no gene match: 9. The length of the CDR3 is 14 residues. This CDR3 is CASSLLGTGSEQYF. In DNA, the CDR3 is TGTGCCAGCAGCCTACTAGGGACAGGCAGCGAGCAGTACTTC.

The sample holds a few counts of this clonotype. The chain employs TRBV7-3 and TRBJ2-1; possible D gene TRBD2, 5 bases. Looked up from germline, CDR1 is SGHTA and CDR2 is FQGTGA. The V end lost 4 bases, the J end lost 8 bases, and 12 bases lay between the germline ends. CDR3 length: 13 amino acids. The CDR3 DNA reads TGTGCCAGCAGCTCAACCGGGAAGGATGAGCAGTTCTTC. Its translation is CASSSTGKDEQFF.

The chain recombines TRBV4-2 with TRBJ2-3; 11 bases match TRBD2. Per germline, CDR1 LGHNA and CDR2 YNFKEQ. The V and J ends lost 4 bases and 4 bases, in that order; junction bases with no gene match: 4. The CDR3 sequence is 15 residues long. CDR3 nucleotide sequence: TGTGCCAGCAGCCCCCCGGGACTAGCGGCAGATACGCAGTATTTT. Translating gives CASSPPGLAADTQYF.

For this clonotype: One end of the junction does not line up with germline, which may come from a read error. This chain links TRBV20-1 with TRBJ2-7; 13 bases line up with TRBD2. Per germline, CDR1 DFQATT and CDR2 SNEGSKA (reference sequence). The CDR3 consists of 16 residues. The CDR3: CCARDQTSGRSYEQYF. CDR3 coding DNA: TGCTGTGCTAGAGATCAGACTAGCGGGAGGTCCTACGAGCAGTACTTC.

The CDR3 sequence: CASRRDAGGGELFF. In DNA form, the CDR3 reads TGTGCCAGCAGGAGGGACGCGGGAGGCGGGGAGCTGTTTTTT. The rearrangement uses TRBV6-2 or TRBV6-3 and TRBJ2-2, with 8 bases aligning to TRBD2. Germline lookup yields CDR1 MNHEY and CDR2 SVGEGT. This CDR3 is 14 amino acids long. The J segment lost 7 bases and the V segment lost 6 bases, leaving 7 bases of the junction unmatched.

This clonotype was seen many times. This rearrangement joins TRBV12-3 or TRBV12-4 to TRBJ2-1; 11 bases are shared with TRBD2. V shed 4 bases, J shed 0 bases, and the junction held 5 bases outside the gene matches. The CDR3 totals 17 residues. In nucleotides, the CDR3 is TGTGCCAGCAGTTCCCCGACTAGCGGGATCTCCTACAATGAGCAGTTCTTC. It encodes CASSSPTSGISYNEQFF.

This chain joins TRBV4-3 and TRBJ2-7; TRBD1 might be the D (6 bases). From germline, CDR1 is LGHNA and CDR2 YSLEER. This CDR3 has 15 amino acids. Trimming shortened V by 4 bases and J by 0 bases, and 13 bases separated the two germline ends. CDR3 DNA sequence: TGCGCCAGCAGCCGAGCGCCGGACAGCTCCTACGAGCAGTACTTC. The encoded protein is CASSRAPDSSYEQYF.

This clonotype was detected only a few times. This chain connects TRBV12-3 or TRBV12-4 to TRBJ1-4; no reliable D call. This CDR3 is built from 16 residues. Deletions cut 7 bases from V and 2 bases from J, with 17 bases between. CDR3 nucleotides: TGTGCCAGCACCTTGAGGTTGAGTGGGACTAATGAAAAACTGTTTTTT. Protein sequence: CASTLRLSGTNEKLFF.

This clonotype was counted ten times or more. CDR3 DNA: TGCAGCGGCGACGTTTCCTACAATGAGCAGTTCTTC. As protein: CSGDVSYNEQFF. J is TRBJ2-1 and V is TRBV29-1; no definite D call. In germline, CDR1 is SQVTM, CDR2 ANQGSEA. The V end was cut by 7 bases, the J end by 1 base, with 8 bases between. CDR3 length equals 12 residues.